Shown below are 27 T cell receptor beta chains from a single sample sequenced in a study of cytomegalovirus exposure and HLA in healthy donors. The PCR was carried out with 60 Vbeta primers and 13 Jbeta primers. The assay was immunoSEQ multiplex PCR, and TCRdb's table has in-frame clones only and misses some. The sample includes approximately 160,000 clones, roughly 77% seen only once; the top ten take over 4%. Sequencing used PBMCs. These TCRs come from a male donor in good health and CMV-seronegative.

The chain couples TRBV7-9 to TRBJ2-3; D is perhaps TRBD2 (5 bases). CDR3 length equals 12 residues. Germline CDR1 SEHNR, CDR2 FQNEAQ (reference sequence). V lost 8 bases and J 3 bases, leaving 9 bases between the germline ends. CDR3 sequence reads: CASQDSTDTQYF. The CDR3 bases are TGTGCCAGCCAGGACTCAACAGATACGCAGTATTTT.

The J gene is TRBJ2-7, the V gene TRBV6-1; 8 positions match TRBD2. Germline-derived CDR1 and CDR2 are MNHNS and SASEGT. The length of the CDR3 is 14 residues. V shed 2 bases and J 2 bases; nucleotides not matched to a gene: 2. Here the CDR3 DNA reads TGTGCCAGCAGTGAAAGCGGGGGCACCTACGAGCAGTACTTC. It yields the protein CASSESGGTYEQYF.

This chain connects TRBV11-3 to TRBJ1-1; D may be TRBD1 (5 bases). This CDR3 contains 16 residues. V was shortened by 6 bases and J by 2 bases, with 19 bases between the two germline ends. Looked up from germline, CDR1 is SGHNT and CDR2 is YENEEA. CDR3 sequence reads: CASRSPRVTVNTEAFF. The CDR3, as DNA: TGTGCCAGCAGGTCCCCCCGCGTGACAGTCAACACTGAAGCTTTCTTT.

In its sample, this clone was seen a few times. The chain has TRBV11-2 and TRBJ2-1; the match to TRBD2 covers 7 bases. V gave up 2 bases and J gave up 1 base; unmatched junction bases: 5. This CDR3 spans 16 amino acids. CDR1 SGHAT and CDR2 FQNNGV come from the germline V gene. The CDR3 spells CASSLRPSGSYNEQFF. In nucleotides, the CDR3 is TGTGCCAGCAGCTTAAGGCCTAGCGGTTCCTACAATGAGCAGTTCTTC.

The chain combines TRBV7-8 with TRBJ1-3, with 7 bases aligning to TRBD1. This CDR3 is built from 15 residues. V dropped 1 base and J dropped 0; count of bases not matched to a gene: 0. From germline, CDR1 is SGHVS and CDR2 FQNEAQ. The CDR3 spells CASSLGQGSGNTIYF. CDR3 in DNA: TGTGCCAGCAGCTTAGGACAGGGCTCTGGAAACACCATATATTTT.

The chain carries TRBV20-1 and TRBJ2-3, with unresolved D. Trimming pared 1 base from V and 10 bases from J, leaving 6 bases between. The CDR3 sequence is 10 residues long. Germline V gene lookup returns CDR1 DFQATT and CDR2 SNEGSKA (reference sequence). This CDR3 is CSARGTAQYF. Written as DNA, the CDR3 is TGCAGTGCTAGAGGTACAGCGCAGTATTTT.

The V and J genes are TRBV18 and TRBJ2-7; 7 nucleotides agree with TRBD1. The trim removed 6 bases at V and 11 bases at J, leaving 13 bases unmatched. Germline loops: CDR1 KGHSH, CDR2 LQKENI. The CDR3 is made up of 13 amino acids. CDR3: CASSPQDRTREYF. CDR3 sequence (DNA): TGTGCCAGCTCTCCCCAGGACAGGACCCGGGAGTACTTC.

This clone has just a few counts. V is TRBV7-8 and J is TRBJ2-7; D not certain. Germline lookup yields CDR1 SGHVS and CDR2 FQNEAQ. The CDR3 consists of 13 residues. Trimming took 2 bases from V and 1 from J, leaving 6 bases between them. CDR3 coding DNA: TGTGCCAGCAGCTTAACGCGATCCTACGAGCAGTACTTC. Residues: CASSLTRSYEQYF.

The chain combines TRBV2 with TRBJ1-5; 10 bases align to TRBD1. With 6 bases clipped from V and 7 bases from J, the junction kept 9 bases outside the gene matches. This CDR3 region has 15 residues. Germline V gene lookup returns CDR1 SNHLY and CDR2 FYNNEI. The CDR3 sequence: CASSATGGKWQPQHF. The CDR3 nucleotides read TGTGCCAGCAGCGCGACAGGGGGCAAGTGGCAGCCCCAGCATTTT.

About this clone: This sample includes further DNA sequences coding for the same CDR3. J is TRBJ1-1 and V is TRBV27; D is undetermined. Trimming left V 3 bases short and J 1 base short, with 6 bases between. This CDR3 has 13 amino acids. From germline, CDR1 is MNHEY and CDR2 SMNVEV (reference sequence). The CDR3 spells CASSLAGNTEAFF. CDR3 bases: TGTGCCAGCAGTTTGGCGGGGAACACTGAAGCTTTCTTT.

V gene TRBV5-1 combines with J gene TRBJ1-3, with 7 bases lining up with TRBD1. The CDR3 runs 14 residues. Trimming removed 4 bases from V and 0 bases from J; junction bases left unmatched: 1. Germline V gene sequence: CDR1 SGHRS, CDR2 YFSETQ. CDR3 in amino acids: CASSRDSSGNTIYF. CDR3 sequence (DNA): TGCGCCAGCAGCAGGGACAGCTCTGGAAACACCATATATTTT.

V gene TRBV10-3 combines with J gene TRBJ2-7; 7 nucleotides match TRBD1. The ends lost 2 bases at V and 0 bases at J; junction bases unmatched: 1. Germline V CDR1 and CDR2: ENHRY, SYGVKD. This CDR3 is 14 amino acids long. The CDR3 coding sequence is TGTGCCATCAGTGAGAGGGACAGCTCCTACGAGCAGTACTTC. It yields the protein CAISERDSSYEQYF.

The chain recombines TRBV9 with TRBJ2-3; 10 bases map to TRBD2. CDR1 SGDLS and CDR2 YYNGEE come from the germline V gene. The CDR3 is 15 residues long. V lost 2 bases, J lost 5 bases, and 5 bases stayed unmatched. The CDR3 sequence is CASSVLAGGVDTQYF. CDR3 nucleotide sequence: TGTGCCAGCAGCGTCTTAGCGGGGGGAGTAGATACGCAGTATTTT.

The chain couples TRBV11-2 to TRBJ2-7, with D maybe TRBD2 (6 bases). The V end was cut by 2 bases, the J end by 2 bases, with 10 bases between. CDR3 length: 14 amino acids. CDR1 and CDR2 from the germline V gene are SGHAT and FQNNGV. The CDR3 is CASSLSPGAYEQYF. The CDR3 coding sequence is TGTGCCAGCAGCTTAAGTCCGGGAGCCTACGAGCAGTACTTC. Looking up the rest from reference TRBV11-2 and TRBJ2-7 gives the full variable domain: EAGVAQSPRYKIIEKRQSVAFWCNPISGHATLYWYQQILGQGPKLLIQFQNNGVVDDSQLPKDRFSAERLKGVDSTLKIQPAKLEDSAVYLCASSLSPGAYEQYFGPGTRLTVT.

This rearrangement joins TRBV7-9 to TRBJ1-2; 7 positions match TRBD1. The CDR3 has 14 residues. With 5 bases clipped from V and 7 bases from J, the junction kept 10 bases outside the gene matches. Per the germline V gene, CDR1 is SEHNR and CDR2 is FQNEAQ (reference sequence). CDR3: CASSLLTGAAGYTF. The CDR3 coding sequence is TGTGCCAGCAGCCTGCTAACAGGGGCTGCTGGCTACACCTTC.

V gene TRBV9 combines with J gene TRBJ2-1, with D perhaps TRBD2 (5 bases). The CDR3 runs to 13 residues. V dropped 3 bases and J dropped 9 bases, with 13 bases sitting between them. Germline assignment: CDR1 SGDLS and CDR2 YYNGEE. CDR3: CASSGVLASEQFF. The CDR3 DNA reads as TGTGCCAGCAGCGGGGTCCTAGCCAGTGAGCAGTTCTTC. Full variable domain (rest looked up from reference TRBV9 and TRBJ2-1): DSGVTQTPKHLITATGQRVTLRCSPRSGDLSVYWYQQSLDQGLQFLIQYYNGEERAKGNILERFSAQQFPDLHSELNLSSLELGDSALYFCASSGVLASEQFFGPGTRLTVL.

The chain employs TRBV5-4 and TRBJ1-1; D unresolved. Germline loops: CDR1 SGHNT, CDR2 YYREEE (reference sequence). The germline V and J ends were trimmed by 2 bases and 5 bases, with 7 bases remaining between them. The CDR3 loop spans 12 amino acids. The CDR3 loop is CASSFALTEAFF. In DNA form, the CDR3 reads TGTGCCAGCAGCTTCGCACTGACTGAAGCTTTCTTT.

This chain links TRBV6-1 with TRBJ2-7; D is unclear. The germline V gene has CDR1 MNHNS and CDR2 SASEGT. V shed 8 bases and J shed 5 bases, with 10 bases lying between them. This CDR3 comprises 11 residues. The CDR3 coding sequence is TGTGCCAGCGATAGACTGAACGAGCAGTACTTC. Translated: CASDRLNEQYF.

This clone has just one count. The J gene is TRBJ2-5, the V gene TRBV6-5; tentative D call: TRBD2 (7 bases). CDR1 MNHEY and CDR2 SVGAGI come from the germline V gene. Trimming left V 3 bases short and J 6 bases short, with 17 bases between. This CDR3 has 15 residues. The CDR3 reads CASSYGGGFRKTQYF. As DNA, the CDR3 is TGTGCCAGCAGTTATGGGGGGGGCTTCCGGAAGACCCAGTACTTC.

The chain recombines TRBV15 with TRBJ2-2; 8 positions agree with TRBD2. Germline V CDR1 and CDR2: LNHNV, YYDKDF (reference sequence). V was pared by 5 bases and J by 6 bases, with 8 bases of the junction left unmatched. The CDR3 is made up of 15 amino acids. The CDR3 coding sequence is TGTGCCACCAGCCCCAGCGGGAGAGTCGCCGGGGAGCTGTTTTTT. It is translated as CATSPSGRVAGELFF. The full variable domain, rest sourced from reference TRBV15 and TRBJ2-2, is DAMVIQNPRYQVTQFGKPVTLSCSQTLNHNVMYWYQQKSSQAPKLLFHYYDKDFNNEADTPDNFQSRRPNTSFCFLDIRSPGLGDTAMYLCATSPSGRVAGELFFGEGSRLTVL.

The CDR3 sequence: CASSSDRLANSDTQYF. CDR3 in DNA: TGTGCCAGCAGCTCCGATAGACTAGCGAATTCAGATACGCAGTATTTT. The rearrangement uses TRBV7-8 and TRBJ2-3; TRBD2 agrees at 8 bases. The V gene end was trimmed by 4 bases and the J gene end by 4 bases; junction bases not matched to a gene: 10. This CDR3 region has 16 residues. Germline V gene sequence: CDR1 SGHVS, CDR2 FQNEAQ.

The chain couples TRBV27 to TRBJ2-7, with a tentative D call TRBD1 (6 bases). Looked up from germline, CDR1 is MNHEY and CDR2 is SMNVEV (reference sequence). The CDR3 sequence is 13 residues long. With 6 bases removed from V and 2 bases from J, the gap between germline ends came to 11 bases. The CDR3 nucleotides are TGTGCCAGCAGCTGGGGACAAACCTACGAGCAGTACTTC. It codes for CASSWGQTYEQYF.

The chain employs TRBV6-5 and TRBJ1-2; D call uncertain. Germline V gene lookup returns CDR1 MNHEY and CDR2 SVGAGI. This CDR3 is 14 amino acids long. The germline V and J ends were trimmed by 0 bases and 8 bases, with 13 bases remaining between them. In nucleotides, the CDR3 is TGTGCCAGCAGTTACTCGAGGAGGGATCGGGGCTACACCTTC. This encodes CASSYSRRDRGYTF.

The chain combines TRBV19 with TRBJ2-7, with D unclear. The germline V gene encodes CDR1 LNHDA and CDR2 SQIVND (reference sequence). V dropped 1 base and J dropped 2 bases, with 12 bases sitting between them. The CDR3 totals 15 residues. The CDR3 protein is CASSIAAASAYEQYF. The CDR3 DNA reads TGTGCCAGTAGTATAGCGGCGGCGTCCGCCTACGAGCAGTACTTC.

DNA of the CDR3: TGCGCCAGCAGCCAAGAGCCAGAGACATCTGGAAACACCATATATTTT. It is translated as CASSQEPETSGNTIYF. V and J are TRBV4-3 and TRBJ1-3; no clear D. V was cut by 0 bases and J by 1 base, with 10 bases left in between. Looked up from germline, CDR1 is LGHNA and CDR2 is YSLEER. CDR3 length equals 16 residues.

The chain uses TRBV6-5 and TRBJ2-2; D may be TRBD1 (6 bases). V lost 2 bases to trimming and J lost 1 base, with 11 bases between them. The CDR3 runs 16 residues. In germline, CDR1 is MNHEY, CDR2 SVGAGI. CDR3 in amino acids: CASSYPGAVNTGELFF. In DNA form, the CDR3 reads TGTGCCAGCAGTTACCCAGGGGCGGTGAACACCGGGGAGCTGTTTTTT.

The J gene is TRBJ2-5, the V gene TRBV12-2; TRBD2, the table's D call, was not compared with the DNA. TRBV12-2 is described as a pseudogene. The CDR3 loop spans 11 amino acids. CDR3 nucleotides: TGTGCACCTAGCGGGAGTGAGACCCAGTACTTC. Encoded protein: CAPSGSETQYF.